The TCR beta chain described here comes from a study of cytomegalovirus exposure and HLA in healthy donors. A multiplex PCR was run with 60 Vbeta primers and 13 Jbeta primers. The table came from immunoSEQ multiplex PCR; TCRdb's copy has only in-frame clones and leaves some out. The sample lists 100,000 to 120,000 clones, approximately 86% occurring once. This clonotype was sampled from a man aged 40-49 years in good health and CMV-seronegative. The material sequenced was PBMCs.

CDR3 loop: CATLAGDSNEQFF. DNA for the CDR3: TGTGCCACCCTAGCGGGAGATAGCAATGAGCAGTTCTTC. The gene calls are TRBV15 and TRBJ2-1; 10 nucleotides match TRBD2. V lost 8 bases to trimming and J lost 6 bases; unmatched junction nucleotides: 4. The germline gives CDR1 LNHNV, CDR2 YYDKDF (reference sequence). CDR3 length equals 13 residues.